Sequencing of this T cell receptor (beta chain) was carried out in a study of cytomegalovirus exposure and HLA in healthy donors. On the study more broadly: It was reported in a later analysis that the same platform had been used for the 110 or so validation repertoires as for the roughly 670 first-cohort repertoires. Study-wide points: Cytomegalovirus status, reportedly, was diagnosed with high specificity and sensitivity by the classifier. Associated with cytomegalovirus, according to the listing, were some 180 TCR beta chains.

The V gene's germline CDR1 is SGHTA and CDR2 FQGNSA. V was cut by 1 base and J by 4 bases, with 13 bases left in between. The CDR3 extends over 15 amino acids. Remarks on this clone: Its cognate antigen is unknown.

Measured with immunoSEQ multiplex PCR; TCRdb has only the in-frame clones, and not every one. This table has more than 250,000 clones, 70% to 90% appearing once. The donors were members of the approximately 130-subject validation cohort (separate from the roughly 700-subject first cohort). Sequenced sample: PBMCs. The clonotype originates from a woman younger than 35 in good health and CMV-seronegative. The chain is built from TRBV7-2 and TRBJ1-2; D perhaps matches TRBD1 (5 bases). The CDR3 sequence: CASSLDQGGVYGYTF. For the CDR3, the DNA is TGTGCCAGCAGCTTAGACCAGGGTGGCGTCTATGGCTACACCTTC.